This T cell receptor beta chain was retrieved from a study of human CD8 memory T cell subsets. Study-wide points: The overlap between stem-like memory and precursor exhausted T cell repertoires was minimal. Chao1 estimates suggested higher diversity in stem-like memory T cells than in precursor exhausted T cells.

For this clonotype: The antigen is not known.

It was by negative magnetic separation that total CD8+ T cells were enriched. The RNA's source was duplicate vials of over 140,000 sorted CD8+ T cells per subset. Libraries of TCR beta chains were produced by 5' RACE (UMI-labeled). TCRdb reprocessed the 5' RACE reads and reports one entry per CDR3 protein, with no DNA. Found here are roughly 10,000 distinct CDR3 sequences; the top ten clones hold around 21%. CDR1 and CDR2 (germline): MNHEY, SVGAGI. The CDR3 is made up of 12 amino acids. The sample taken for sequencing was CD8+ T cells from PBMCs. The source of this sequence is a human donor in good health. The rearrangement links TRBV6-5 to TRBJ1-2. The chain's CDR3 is CASSYNRVRYTF.